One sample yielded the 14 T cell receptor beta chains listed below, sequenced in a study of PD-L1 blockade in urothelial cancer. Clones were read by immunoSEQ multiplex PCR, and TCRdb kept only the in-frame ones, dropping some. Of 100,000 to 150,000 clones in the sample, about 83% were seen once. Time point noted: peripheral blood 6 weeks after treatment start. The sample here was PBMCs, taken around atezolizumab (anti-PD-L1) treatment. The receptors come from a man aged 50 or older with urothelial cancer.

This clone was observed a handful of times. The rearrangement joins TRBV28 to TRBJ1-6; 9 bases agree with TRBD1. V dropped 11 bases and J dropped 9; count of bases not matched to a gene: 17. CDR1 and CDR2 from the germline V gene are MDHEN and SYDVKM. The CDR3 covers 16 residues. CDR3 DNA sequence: TGTGCCGTCCAAACCGGGACAGGGACCGGGGGTTCACCCCTCCACTTT. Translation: CAVQTGTGTGGSPLHF. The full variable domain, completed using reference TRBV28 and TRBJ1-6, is DVKVTQSSRYLVKRTGEKVFLECVQDMDHENMFWYRQDPGLGLRLIYFSYDVKMKEKGDIPEGYSVSREKKERFSLILESASTNQTSMYLCAVQTGTGTGGSPLHFGNGTRLTVT.

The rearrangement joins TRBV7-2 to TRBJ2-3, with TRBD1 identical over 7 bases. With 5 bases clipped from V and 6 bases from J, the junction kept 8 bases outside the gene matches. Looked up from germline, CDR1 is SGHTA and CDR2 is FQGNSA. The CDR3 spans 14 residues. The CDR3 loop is CASSIYTGADTQYF. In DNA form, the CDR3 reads TGTGCCAGCAGCATCTATACAGGGGCCGATACGCAGTATTTT.

The CDR3 reads CASSLQGAIGGTEAFF. The CDR3 nucleotides are TGTGCCAGCAGCTTACAGGGGGCGATTGGTGGGACTGAAGCTTTCTTT. This sequence joins TRBV7-9 and TRBJ1-1; 8 bases align to TRBD1. The germline V gene has CDR1 SEHNR and CDR2 FQNEAQ (reference sequence). The length of the CDR3 is 16 residues. With 2 bases clipped from V and 5 bases from J, the junction kept 10 bases outside the gene matches.

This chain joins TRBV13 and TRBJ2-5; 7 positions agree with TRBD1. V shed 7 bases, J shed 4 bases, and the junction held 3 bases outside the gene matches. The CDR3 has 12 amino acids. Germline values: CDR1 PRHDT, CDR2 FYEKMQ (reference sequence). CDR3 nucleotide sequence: TGTGCCAGCACCAGGGGGACAGAGACCCAGTACTTC. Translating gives CASTRGTETQYF.

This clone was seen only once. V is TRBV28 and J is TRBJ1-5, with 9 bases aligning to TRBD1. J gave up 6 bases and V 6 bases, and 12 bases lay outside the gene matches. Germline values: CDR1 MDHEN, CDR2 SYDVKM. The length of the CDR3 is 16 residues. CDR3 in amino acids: CASRAAGTGRGQPQHF. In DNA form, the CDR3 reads TGTGCCAGCAGGGCGGCCGGGACAGGGAGGGGTCAGCCCCAGCATTTT.

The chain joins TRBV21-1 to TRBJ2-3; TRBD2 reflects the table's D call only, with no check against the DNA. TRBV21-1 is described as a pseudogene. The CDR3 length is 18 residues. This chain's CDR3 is CASSKGEREGPSTDTQYF. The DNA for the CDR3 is TGTGCCAGCAGCAAAGGGGAACGGGAGGGCCCTAGCACAGATACGCAGTATTTT.

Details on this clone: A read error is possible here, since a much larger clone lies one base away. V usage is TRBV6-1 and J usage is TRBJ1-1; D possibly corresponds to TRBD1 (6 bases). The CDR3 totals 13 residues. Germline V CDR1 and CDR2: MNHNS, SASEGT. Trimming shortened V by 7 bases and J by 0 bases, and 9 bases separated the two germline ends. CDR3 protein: CASKQGLNTEAFF. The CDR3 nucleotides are TGTGCCAGCAAACAGGGTTTGAACACTGAAGCTTTCTTT.

The chain's CDR3 is CASSRNVLAGGRPNTGELFF. The CDR3 DNA sequence: TGTGCCAGCAGCAGAAACGTACTAGCGGGAGGGCGCCCGAACACCGGGGAGCTGTTTTTT. The genes are TRBV7-3 and TRBJ2-2; 13 bases are a match to TRBD2. CDR1 and CDR2 from the germline V gene are SGHTA and FQGTGA. Losses at the gene ends were 5 bases for V and 0 bases for J; bases not matched to a gene: 12. This CDR3 region has 20 residues.

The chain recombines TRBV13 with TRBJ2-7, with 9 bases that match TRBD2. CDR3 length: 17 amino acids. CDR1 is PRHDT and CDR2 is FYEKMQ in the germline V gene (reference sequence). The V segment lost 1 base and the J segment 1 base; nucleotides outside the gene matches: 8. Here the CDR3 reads CASSLEGSGRGSYEQYF. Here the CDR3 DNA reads TGTGCCAGCAGCTTAGAAGGTAGCGGGAGAGGTTCCTACGAGCAGTACTTC.

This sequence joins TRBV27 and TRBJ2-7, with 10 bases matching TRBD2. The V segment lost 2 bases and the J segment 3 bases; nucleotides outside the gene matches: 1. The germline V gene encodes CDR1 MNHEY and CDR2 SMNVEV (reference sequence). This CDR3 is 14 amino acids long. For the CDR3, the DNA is TGTGCCAGCAGTTTAACTAGCGGGGTCTACGAGCAGTACTTC. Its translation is CASSLTSGVYEQYF.

The DNA of the CDR3 is TGTGCCAGCAGCGTCCGACAAAACTACAATGAGCAGTTCTTC. It is translated as CASSVRQNYNEQFF. This rearrangement joins TRBV11-2 to TRBJ2-1; no firm D call. V lost 5 bases to trimming and J lost 3 bases, with 11 bases between them. The CDR3 is 14 amino acids. The V gene's germline CDR1 is SGHAT and CDR2 FQNNGV.

The DNA of the CDR3 is TGTGCCAGCAGCTTCAGGGGTTCCTATAATTCACCCCTCCACTTT. Its translation: CASSFRGSYNSPLHF. This sequence joins TRBV5-5 and TRBJ1-6; D perhaps matches TRBD1 (6 bases). Trimming removed 2 bases from V and 1 base from J, with 7 bases in between. The CDR3 runs 15 residues. Germline-derived CDR1 and CDR2 are SGHKS and YYEKEE (reference sequence).

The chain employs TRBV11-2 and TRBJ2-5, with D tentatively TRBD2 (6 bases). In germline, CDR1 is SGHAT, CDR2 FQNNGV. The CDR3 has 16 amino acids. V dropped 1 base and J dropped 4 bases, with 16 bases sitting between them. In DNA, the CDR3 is TGTGCCAGCAGCTTAGGGGGAGGACGGGGGATAGAGACCCAGTACTTC. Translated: CASSLGGGRGIETQYF.

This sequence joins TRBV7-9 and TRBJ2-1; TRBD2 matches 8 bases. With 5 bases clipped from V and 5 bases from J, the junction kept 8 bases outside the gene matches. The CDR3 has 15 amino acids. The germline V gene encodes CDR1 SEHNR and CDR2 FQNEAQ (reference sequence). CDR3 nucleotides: TGTGCCAGCAGCCTGAAGCGGGAGCGAGACAATGAGCAGTTCTTC. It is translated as CASSLKRERDNEQFF.